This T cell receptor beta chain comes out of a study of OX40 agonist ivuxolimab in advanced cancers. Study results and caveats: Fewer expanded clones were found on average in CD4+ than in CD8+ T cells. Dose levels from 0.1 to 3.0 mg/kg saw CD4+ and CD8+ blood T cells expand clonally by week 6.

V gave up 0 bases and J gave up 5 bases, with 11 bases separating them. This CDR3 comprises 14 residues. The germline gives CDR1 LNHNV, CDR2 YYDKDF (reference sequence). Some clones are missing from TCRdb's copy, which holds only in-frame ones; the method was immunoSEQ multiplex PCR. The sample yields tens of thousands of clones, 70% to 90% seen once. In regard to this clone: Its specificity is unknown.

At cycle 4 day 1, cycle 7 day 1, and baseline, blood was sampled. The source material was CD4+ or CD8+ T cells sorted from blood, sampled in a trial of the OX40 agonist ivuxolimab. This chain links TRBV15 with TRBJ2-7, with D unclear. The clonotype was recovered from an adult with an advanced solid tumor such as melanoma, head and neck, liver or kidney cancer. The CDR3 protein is CATSRDRGKNEQYF. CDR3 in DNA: TGTGCCACCAGCAGAGATCGAGGAAAAAACGAGCAGTACTTC. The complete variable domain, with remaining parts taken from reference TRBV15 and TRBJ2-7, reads DAMVIQNPRYQVTQFGKPVTLSCSQTLNHNVMYWYQQKSSQAPKLLFHYYDKDFNNEADTPDNFQSRRPNTSFCFLDIRSPGLGDTAMYLCATSRDRGKNEQYFGPGTRLTVT.